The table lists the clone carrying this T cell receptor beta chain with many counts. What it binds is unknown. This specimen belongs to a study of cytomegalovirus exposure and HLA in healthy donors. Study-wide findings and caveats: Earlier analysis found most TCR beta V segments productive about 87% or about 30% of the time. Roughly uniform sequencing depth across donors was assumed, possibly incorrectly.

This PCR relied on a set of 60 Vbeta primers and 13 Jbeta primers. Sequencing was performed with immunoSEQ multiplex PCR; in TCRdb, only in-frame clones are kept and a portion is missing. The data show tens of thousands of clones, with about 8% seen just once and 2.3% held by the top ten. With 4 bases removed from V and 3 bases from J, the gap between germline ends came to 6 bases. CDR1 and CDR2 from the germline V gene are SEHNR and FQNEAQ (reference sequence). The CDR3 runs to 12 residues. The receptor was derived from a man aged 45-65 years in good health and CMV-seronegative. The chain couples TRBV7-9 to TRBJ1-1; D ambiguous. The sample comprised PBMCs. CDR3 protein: CASSYLDTEAFF. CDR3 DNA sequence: TGTGCCAGCAGCTATTTAGACACTGAAGCTTTCTTT.